Below are 20 T cell receptor beta chains sequenced from a single sample in a study of CXCR3-negative and CXCR3-positive naive CD8 T cells. The authors prepared UMI-labeled TRB cDNA libraries by 5' RACE. TCRdb reprocessed the 5' RACE reads, with one entry per CDR3 protein and no DNA. This listing includes around 90,000 distinct CDR3 sequences. Material: naive CXCR3- CD8+ T cells from blood. Subset denoted: CD45RO-CCR7+CD27+CD95- naive CD8+ T cells lacking CXCR3 (TNR3-). The receptors come from a human donor in good health. Some clones in this sample may be carry-over from other donors' samples.

The gene calls are TRBV18 and TRBJ2-3; TCRdb lists TRBD2, though no DNA is available to test this call. Germline V gives CDR1 KGHSH, CDR2 LQKENI. The CDR3 extends over 16 amino acids. CDR3 loop: CASSKTSGEYTDTQYF.

V is TRBV6-6 and J is TRBJ1-1. Per the germline V gene, CDR1 is MNHNY and CDR2 is SVGAGI (reference sequence). This CDR3 is 15 amino acids long. This CDR3 reads CASSAYNVRITEAFF.

The chain has TRBV10-2 and TRBJ2-1; the TCRdb call, TRBD1, lacks DNA for checking. Germline V CDR1 and CDR2: WSHSY, SAAADI. The CDR3 totals 12 residues. This CDR3 is CASSESGSPKFF.

This CDR3 reads CASSLVPWEQFF. V is TRBV7-9 and J is TRBJ2-1. Germline CDR1 SEHNR, CDR2 FQNEAQ (reference sequence). The CDR3 runs to 12 residues.

The chain carries TRBV4-2 and TRBJ2-7; TCRdb designates TRBD1, a call that cannot be tested without DNA. This CDR3 has 14 amino acids. From germline, CDR1 is LGHNA and CDR2 YNFKEQ. The chain's CDR3 is CASSQGDLHYEQYF.

The chain joins TRBV12-3 or TRBV12-4 to TRBJ2-1; TCRdb's D call of TRBD1 is untestable without DNA. The CDR3 runs to 16 residues. The CDR3 protein is CASSPGSGQGVLEQFF.

The J gene is TRBJ1-1, the V gene TRBV29-1; TCRdb designates TRBD1, a call that cannot be tested without DNA. CDR1 is SQVTM, CDR2 ANQGSEA, per germline. This CDR3 contains 13 residues. The CDR3: CSVAGGQNTEAFF. The full variable domain, with the rest looked up from reference TRBV29-1 and TRBJ1-1, is SAVISQKPSRDICQRGTSLTIQCQVDSQVTMMFWYRQQPGQSLTLIATANQGSEATYESGFVIDKFPISRPNLTFSTLTVSNMSPEDSSIYLCSVAGGQNTEAFFGQGTRLTVV.

The chain recombines TRBV28 with TRBJ1-1; the TRBD1 assignment by TCRdb is unverifiable without DNA. Germline V gene sequence: CDR1 MDHEN, CDR2 SYDVKM. This CDR3 is built from 15 residues. CDR3 residues: CASSAPGTVNTEAFF.

This chain links TRBV27 with TRBJ2-7; lacking DNA, the TRBD2 call made by TCRdb goes unchecked. The CDR3 extends over 15 amino acids. Germline loops: CDR1 MNHEY, CDR2 SMNVEV (reference sequence). This CDR3 reads CASSYSGRPLYEQYF.

The CDR3 protein is CASSSPGTYNEQFF. This chain uses TRBV7-9 with TRBJ2-1; absent DNA, TCRdb's TRBD1 call cannot be checked. The CDR3 covers 14 residues. Germline CDR1 SEHNR, CDR2 FQNEAQ (reference sequence).

The rearrangement links TRBV7-7 to TRBJ2-7; absent DNA, TCRdb's TRBD2 call cannot be checked. This CDR3 comprises 13 residues. Germline lookup yields CDR1 SSHAT and CDR2 FNYEAQ (reference sequence). The CDR3 protein is CASSNAEGYEQYF.

This chain connects TRBV5-1 to TRBJ2-7. The CDR3 length is 14 residues. Germline lookup yields CDR1 SGHRS and CDR2 YFSETQ. The CDR3 loop is CASSFSAGSYEQYF.

The chain joins TRBV6-4 to TRBJ1-3; TCRdb proposes TRBD1, but this gene call is untestable without DNA. The CDR3 consists of 15 residues. The germline gives CDR1 MRHNA, CDR2 SNTAGT. CDR3 loop: CASSANRGPGNTIYF.

The chain joins TRBV29-1 to TRBJ1-2. Looked up from germline, CDR1 is SQVTM and CDR2 is ANQGSEA. This CDR3 has 13 amino acids. CDR3 residues: CSVRVGESYGYTF.

The chain uses TRBV7-9 and TRBJ2-3; the TCRdb D gene call, TRBD2, has no DNA to confirm it. The germline CDR1 and CDR2 sequences are SEHNR and FQNEAQ (reference sequence). The CDR3 spans 16 residues. The CDR3 loop reads CASSLVTSGGEDTQYF.

This sequence joins TRBV7-9 and TRBJ2-4; TCRdb picks TRBD2, but there is no DNA to check that call. The CDR3 has 19 residues. Germline CDR1 reads SEHNR; CDR2 reads FQNEAQ (reference sequence). CDR3 sequence reads: CASSLPGLAGAGGKNIQYF.

The rearrangement uses TRBV6-6 and TRBJ2-7. Per germline, CDR1 MNHNY and CDR2 SVGAGI (reference sequence). CDR3 length: 13 residues. CDR3 sequence reads: CASRLDRSYEQYF.

V is TRBV6-2 or TRBV6-3 and J is TRBJ1-1; TCRdb outputs TRBD1, but without DNA this stays unchecked. The CDR3 consists of 16 residues. CDR1 MNHEY and CDR2 SVGEGT come from the germline V gene. The CDR3 is CASSYSITGIITEAFF.

The genes are TRBV7-6 and TRBJ1-1. This CDR3 is 13 amino acids long. Germline V gene data show CDR1 as SGHVS and CDR2 as FNYEAQ. The CDR3 sequence: CASSSGSSDEAFF.

This chain uses TRBV4-1 with TRBJ2-7; checking the TCRdb D call of TRBD1 is not possible without DNA. The CDR3 covers 15 residues. Germline assignment: CDR1 MGHRA and CDR2 YSYEKL. CDR3: CASSQGGTGAGEQYF.